The 19 T cell receptor beta chains listed next were all sequenced from one sample in a study of blood T cell repertoires in COVID-19. This table comes from immunoSEQ multiplex PCR, and its TCRdb copy is limited to in-frame clones, with some not included. In the table there are 110,000 or so clones, around 85% of which are singletons. The sequenced sample consisted of peripheral blood. Receptors were obtained from a human donor in a cohort sampled during active COVID-19.

The chain recombines TRBV5-4 with TRBJ1-2; 10 bases align to TRBD1. CDR1 and CDR2 from the germline V gene are SGHNT and YYREEE (reference sequence). Unmatched junction bases numbered 9, after V lost 4 bases and J lost 6 bases. The CDR3 spans 15 residues. The CDR3 loop is CASSRQGALDNGYTF. In DNA form, the CDR3 reads TGTGCCAGCAGCCGACAGGGGGCCCTAGACAATGGCTACACCTTC.

This rearrangement joins TRBV29-1 to TRBJ2-1; TRBD2 agrees at 10 bases. V lost 5 bases to trimming and J lost 5 bases; unmatched junction nucleotides: 6. The CDR3 is 14 amino acids. CDR1 and CDR2 from the germline V gene are SQVTM and ANQGSEA. CDR3 sequence reads: CSVSTSGLNNEQFF. The CDR3 DNA reads TGCAGCGTTTCGACTAGCGGGCTTAACAATGAGCAGTTCTTC.

The rearrangement links TRBV9 to TRBJ2-1; TRBD2 agrees at 12 bases. V gave up 0 bases and J gave up 9 bases; unmatched junction bases: 4. The CDR3 is 15 residues long. CDR1 is SGDLS, CDR2 YYNGEE, per germline. The CDR3 DNA sequence: TGTGCCAGCAGCGTAGCTAGCGGGGGGGCGGTTGAGCAGTTCTTC. Translated, it gives CASSVASGGAVEQFF.

The rearrangement joins TRBV7-8 to TRBJ2-1, with 9 positions matching TRBD1. The CDR3 has 16 amino acids. V lost 7 bases and J lost 5; bases outside the gene matches: 12. CDR1 and CDR2 from the germline V gene are SGHVS and FQNEAQ. The DNA for the CDR3 is TGTGCCAGCACCTACCGAATGGGACAGGGAAACAATGAGCAGTTCTTC. It specifies CASTYRMGQGNNEQFF. Supplemented by reference TRBV7-8 and TRBJ2-1, the full variable domain reads GAGVSQSPRYKVAKRGQDVALRCDPISGHVSLFWYQQALGQGPEFLTYFQNEAQLDKSGLPSDRFFAERPEGSVSTLKIQRTQQEDSAVYLCASTYRMGQGNNEQFFGPGTRLTVL.

V is TRBV7-2 and J is TRBJ1-5, with a possible D match to TRBD1 (5 bases). Germline CDR1 and CDR2: SGHTA and FQGNSA. Trimming shortened V by 5 bases and J by 3 bases, and 17 bases separated the two germline ends. This CDR3 is built from 16 residues. For the CDR3, the DNA is TGTGCCAGCAGCCCATCGGGACTCCCGCCCAATCAGCCCCAGCATTTT. Encoded protein: CASSPSGLPPNQPQHF.

The J gene is TRBJ2-5, the V gene TRBV3-1 (or the pseudogene TRBV3-2), with 7 bases identical to TRBD2. The CDR3 is 14 residues long. V trimming: 0 bases; J trimming: 5 bases; junction bases outside the gene matches: 3. Looked up from germline, CDR1 is LGHDT and CDR2 is YNNKEL (reference sequence). CDR3 in amino acids: CASSQDSGRETQYF. DNA of the CDR3: TGTGCCAGCAGCCAAGATAGCGGGCGGGAGACCCAGTACTTC.

This chain connects TRBV5-6 to TRBJ2-6; 8 bases align to TRBD1. Trimming removed 0 bases from V and 12 bases from J; junction bases left unmatched: 8. CDR1 is SGHDT, CDR2 YYEEEE, per germline. The CDR3 length is 15 residues. In DNA form, the CDR3 reads TGTGCCAGCAGCTTGGCCCCAGGGGGCCTTCCCGTCCTGACTTTC. This encodes CASSLAPGGLPVLTF.

The chain uses TRBV29-1 and TRBJ2-1; 9 positions match TRBD1. V was clipped by 7 bases and J by 0 bases; unmatched bases: 16. The V gene's germline CDR1 is SQVTM and CDR2 ANQGSEA. This CDR3 region has 18 residues. The CDR3 reads CSARLDRGPSSSYNEQFF. DNA of the CDR3: TGCAGCGCCCGACTGGACAGGGGACCCTCTAGCTCCTACAATGAGCAGTTCTTC.

The table lists this clone with a few counts. The chain is built from TRBV3-1 (or the pseudogene TRBV3-2) and TRBJ1-5; the D is unclear. Germline loops: CDR1 LGHDT, CDR2 YNNKEL (reference sequence). This CDR3 has 13 amino acids. Trimming took off 0 bases at V and 7 bases at J, with 7 bases between the two ends. The CDR3 DNA is TGTGCCAGCAGCCAAGATAACGGGCAGCCCCAGCATTTT. Protein: CASSQDNGQPQHF.

With regard to this clone: The same CDR3 also results from other DNA sequences found in this sample. This chain uses TRBV7-2 with TRBJ1-5; tentative D call: TRBD1 (6 bases). The germline CDR1 and CDR2 sequences are SGHTA and FQGNSA. The V gene lost 0 bases and the J gene lost 2 bases, with 14 bases spanning the gap. The length of the CDR3 is 17 residues. The CDR3 loop is CASSLALGGAGNQPQHF. The CDR3 DNA sequence: TGTGCCAGCAGCTTAGCGCTGGGGGGGGCGGGCAATCAGCCCCAGCATTTT.

The chain uses TRBV27 and TRBJ2-3; D perhaps matches TRBD1 (5 bases). The CDR3 spans 16 residues. V was shortened by 2 bases and J by 1 base, with 13 bases between the two germline ends. In germline, CDR1 is MNHEY, CDR2 SMNVEV (reference sequence). In nucleotides, the CDR3 is TGTGCCAGCAGTTTAACCAGGGTTGTGGGCACAGATACGCAGTATTTT. Its translation is CASSLTRVVGTDTQYF.

The chain combines TRBV4-3 with TRBJ2-1; weak D call: TRBD2 (6 bases). Germline-derived CDR1 and CDR2 are LGHNA and YSLEER. Trimming left V 1 base short and J 5 bases short, with 15 bases between. The CDR3 has 16 amino acids. CDR3 in amino acids: CASSQGLVAANNEQFF. Here the CDR3 DNA reads TGCGCCAGCAGCCAAGGATTAGTAGCGGCCAACAATGAGCAGTTCTTC.

The chain recombines TRBV12-5 with TRBJ2-7; 8 bases fit TRBD2. This CDR3 is 15 amino acids long. Trimming cost V 3 bases and J 3 bases; bases outside gene matches: 7. The germline CDR1 and CDR2 sequences are LGHNT and FRNRAP. The CDR3 loop reads CASGFGSGGFYEQYF. The DNA of the CDR3 is TGTGCTAGTGGTTTCGGCAGCGGGGGATTCTACGAGCAGTACTTC.

The chain has TRBV6-5 and TRBJ1-4, with D tentatively TRBD1 (5 bases). The CDR3 runs 13 residues. Germline CDR1 is MNHEY and CDR2 is SVGAGI. Trimming removed 8 bases at V and 2 bases at J, with 9 bases between. The chain's CDR3 is CASRGDTNEKLFF. In DNA form, the CDR3 reads TGTGCCAGCCGGGGGGATACTAATGAAAAACTGTTTTTT.

The chain employs TRBV6-2 or TRBV6-3 and TRBJ2-7; 13 bases map to TRBD2. Trimming cost V 0 bases and J 2 bases; bases outside gene matches: 1. The CDR3 consists of 16 residues. The V gene's germline CDR1 is MNHEY and CDR2 SVGEGT. The DNA of the CDR3 is TGTGCCAGCAGTTACTCGACTAGCGGGGGGACCTACGAGCAGTACTTC. It specifies CASSYSTSGGTYEQYF.

The V call is TRBV4-3, the J call TRBJ2-5, with a possible D match to TRBD2 (5 bases). CDR1 and CDR2 (germline): LGHNA, YSLEER. The CDR3 totals 17 residues. V was pared by 0 bases and J by 1 base, with 15 bases between. CDR3 region: CASSQDRSGGFQETQYF. CDR3 bases: TGCGCCAGCAGCCAAGATAGGAGCGGAGGCTTCCAAGAGACCCAGTACTTC.

Notes on this clone: In the same sample, other DNA sequences code for this CDR3. The chain employs TRBV19 and TRBJ2-3; TRBD2 might be the D (7 bases). Germline V gene lookup returns CDR1 LNHDA and CDR2 SQIVND (reference sequence). The CDR3 runs to 14 residues. Trimming cost V 6 bases and J 3 bases, with 13 bases left between them. The CDR3 loop reads CASSSGGGTDTQYF. The CDR3, as DNA: TGTGCCAGTAGCTCGGGGGGCGGAACAGATACGCAGTATTTT.

The V gene is TRBV28, the J gene TRBJ2-1; 10 nucleotides align to TRBD2. The CDR3 is 16 amino acids. V lost 4 bases to trimming and J lost 3 bases; unmatched junction nucleotides: 6. Germline V gives CDR1 MDHEN, CDR2 SYDVKM. For the CDR3, the DNA is TGTGCCAGCAGTTCAGGAAGCGGGGGGGACTACAATGAGCAGTTCTTC. Translating it yields CASSSGSGGDYNEQFF.

The chain combines TRBV19 with TRBJ2-1; 12 positions match TRBD2. The V and J ends lost 6 bases and 5 bases, in that order; junction bases with no gene match: 5. CDR1 and CDR2 from the germline V gene are LNHDA and SQIVND (reference sequence). This CDR3 contains 15 residues. The CDR3 nucleotides read TGTGCCAGTAGATTTCTAGCGGGGGGGAACAATGAGCAGTTCTTC. The encoded protein is CASRFLAGGNNEQFF.